These 27 T cell receptor beta chains share one sample of origin, sequenced in a study of T-cell reconstitution after alpha-beta-depleted transplantation in children. A TCRbeta library incorporating unique molecular identifiers was prepared. TCRdb called the PCR reads again in MiXCR, with one record for every CDR3 protein. The sample has 210,000 or so distinct CDR3 sequences; 8% to 10% are singletons. This specimen consisted of PBMCs from the stem cell graft donor, obtained from the stem cell graft. These receptors all stem from a human donor who donated a stem cell graft to a child with acute lymphoblastic leukemia.

The table lists this clonotype with a few counts. The chain has TRBV7-3 and TRBJ1-5; 7 bases agree with TRBD1. The trim removed 1 base at V and 4 bases at J, leaving 16 bases unmatched. The CDR3 spans 19 residues. Germline assignment: CDR1 SGHTA and CDR2 FQGTGA. CDR3 in amino acids: CASSLKVRGWAGGNQPQHF. CDR3 nucleotides: TGTGCCAGCAGCTTAAAGGTCAGGGGGTGGGCCGGGGGTAATCAGCCCCAGCATTTT.

This clonotype was picked up many times. The chain combines TRBV7-2 with TRBJ2-1, with D perhaps TRBD1 (5 bases). Germline values: CDR1 SGHTA, CDR2 FQGNSA. The CDR3 length is 13 residues. The V end was cut by 1 base, the J end by 11 bases, with 12 bases between. Written as DNA, the CDR3 is TGTGCCAGCAGCTTAGTCTCACCGGACAAGCAGTTCTTC. As protein: CASSLVSPDKQFF.

This clonotype was seen a few times. The chain links TRBV24-1 to TRBJ2-2, with a weak D call TRBD2 (5 bases). Germline V gene data show CDR1 as KGHDR and CDR2 as SFDVKD. Trimming shortened V by 2 bases and J by 4 bases, and 10 bases separated the two germline ends. The CDR3 is made up of 15 amino acids. The CDR3 loop reads CATSDYRGFTGELFF. CDR3 DNA: TGTGCCACCAGTGATTACCGGGGTTTCACCGGGGAGCTGTTTTTT.

This clonotype was recorded at least ten times. V gene TRBV29-1 combines with J gene TRBJ2-5, with TRBD1 matching over 10 bases. The CDR3 runs to 12 residues. The V gene's germline CDR1 is SQVTM and CDR2 ANQGSEA. J was trimmed by 5 bases and V by 6 bases; bases with no gene match: 3. CDR3 loop: CSVGGQGETQYF. As DNA, the CDR3 is TGCAGCGTGGGGGGACAGGGGGAGACCCAGTACTTC.

This clonotype has ten or more counts. CDR3 sequence reads: CASSLNWGGLMSGYTF. The CDR3 coding sequence is TGCGCCAGCAGCTTGAATTGGGGGGGGTTGATGAGCGGCTACACCTTC. The chain uses TRBV5-1 and TRBJ1-2; D possibly corresponds to TRBD1 (5 bases). The V gene lost 1 base and the J gene lost 8 bases, with 21 bases spanning the gap. Germline CDR1 SGHRS, CDR2 YFSETQ. The CDR3 has 16 residues.

This clonotype has just a few counts. The chain carries TRBV6-5 and TRBJ1-5; the D gene is possibly TRBD1 (6 bases). Germline-derived CDR1 and CDR2 are MNHEY and SVGAGI. This CDR3 is built from 14 residues. Trimming left V 7 bases short and J 0 bases short, with 10 bases between. The CDR3 DNA reads TGTGCCAGCAAACAGGGTTCTAGCAATCAGCCCCAGCATTTT. Its translation: CASKQGSSNQPQHF.

The chain carries TRBV12-3 or TRBV12-4 and TRBJ2-5; TRBD2 aligns across 11 bases. V gave up 4 bases and J gave up 3 bases; unmatched junction bases: 7. The CDR3 is made up of 16 amino acids. CDR3 loop: CASSSLAGGTEETQYF. The CDR3, as DNA: TGTGCCAGCAGTTCCCTAGCGGGGGGTACGGAAGAGACCCAGTACTTC.

This clonotype was found many times. The CDR3 DNA follows: TGTGCCATCAGTAACGCAGGGGGCTCCTACGAGCAGTACTTC. Translated: CAISNAGGSYEQYF. The gene calls are TRBV10-3 and TRBJ2-7; 7 bases line up with TRBD1. Germline V gives CDR1 ENHRY, CDR2 SYGVKD. V lost 5 bases, J lost 0 bases, and 4 bases stayed unmatched. CDR3 length: 14 amino acids.

The chain uses TRBV6-2 or TRBV6-3 and TRBJ1-5; 10 bases fit TRBD1. There are 18 residues in the CDR3. V was pared by 6 bases and J by 4 bases, with 15 bases of the junction left unmatched. Germline values: CDR1 MNHEY, CDR2 SVGEGT. CDR3 nucleotide sequence: TGTGCCAGCAGCTATTCCCCTCGGGACAGGGGAGTGAATCAGCCCCAGCATTTT. This encodes CASSYSPRDRGVNQPQHF.

This clonotype has ten or more counts. CDR3 region: CSARDSGSYSGANVLTF. In DNA form, the CDR3 reads TGCAGTGCTAGAGATTCGGGCAGCTACTCTGGGGCCAACGTCCTGACTTTC. The gene calls are TRBV20-1 and TRBJ2-6; unclear D gene. The germline CDR1 and CDR2 sequences are DFQATT and SNEGSKA (reference sequence). V shed 0 bases and J shed 0 bases, with 12 bases lying between them. This CDR3 is 17 amino acids long.

This clonotype was observed many times. The rearrangement uses TRBV7-2 and TRBJ1-6; 7 bases line up with TRBD1. CDR1 and CDR2 from the germline V gene are SGHTA and FQGNSA. CDR3 length: 17 amino acids. V lost 1 base to trimming and J lost 6 bases; unmatched junction nucleotides: 9. CDR3 sequence (DNA): TGTGCCAGCAGCTTAGTCAGGGGGGGGACCCGTAATTCACCCCTCCACTTT. Protein: CASSLVRGGTRNSPLHF.

The chain carries TRBV7-6 and TRBJ2-7; 7 positions agree with TRBD1. V shed 5 bases, J shed 2 bases, and the junction held 9 bases outside the gene matches. Germline CDR1 reads SGHVS; CDR2 reads FNYEAQ. CDR3 size: 15 residues. CDR3 amino acids: CASSPRTGPAYEQYF. For the CDR3, the DNA is TGTGCCAGCAGCCCGCGGACAGGTCCGGCCTACGAGCAGTACTTC.

This clonotype was picked up many times. This chain uses TRBV20-1 with TRBJ2-7; 10 bases fit TRBD2. The CDR3 spans 18 residues. Trimming at V came to 3 bases and at J to 7 bases, leaving 21 bases not matched to a gene. CDR1 and CDR2 from the germline V gene are DFQATT and SNEGSKA (reference sequence). In DNA, the CDR3 is TGCAGTGCTAGCAATTCCCTAGCGGGGGCCCTTCTTGGGAGGGAGCAGTACTTC. Translation gives CSASNSLAGALLGREQYF.

The chain uses TRBV20-1 and TRBJ2-5; D might be TRBD2 (6 bases). V lost 6 bases and J 2 bases, leaving 13 bases between the germline ends. The CDR3 sequence is 13 residues long. Germline V gives CDR1 DFQATT, CDR2 SNEGSKA (reference sequence). The CDR3 DNA sequence: TGCAGTGCGTTAGCGGAGCAACAAGAGACCCAGTACTTC. Its protein product is CSALAEQQETQYF.

This clonotype has ten or more counts. The chain combines TRBV29-1 with TRBJ2-6; D remains unclear. V gave up 4 bases and J gave up 0 bases, with 10 bases separating them. Germline values: CDR1 SQVTM, CDR2 ANQGSEA. The CDR3 runs 15 residues. The CDR3 region is CSVGDPNSGANVLTF. The CDR3 DNA is TGCAGCGTTGGAGACCCGAACTCTGGGGCCAACGTCCTGACTTTC.

This clonotype was counted at least ten times. The chain carries TRBV6-4 and TRBJ1-6, with a tentative D call TRBD1 (5 bases). CDR1 MRHNA and CDR2 SNTAGT come from the germline V gene. The CDR3 sequence is 15 residues long. Trimming stripped 0 bases from V and 9 bases from J, with 12 bases between. The CDR3 DNA reads TGTGCCAGCAGTGACTCATCAGGGAACGTTTCACCCCTCCACTTT. This encodes CASSDSSGNVSPLHF.

This clonotype was observed a handful of times. The chain carries TRBV4-3 and TRBJ2-1; D perhaps matches TRBD1 (5 bases). CDR3 length: 15 residues. CDR1 and CDR2 (germline): LGHNA, YSLEER. The V end lost 0 bases, the J end lost 0 bases, and 6 bases lay between the germline ends. CDR3 in amino acids: CASSQEDSSYNEQFF. CDR3 bases: TGCGCCAGCAGCCAAGAAGACAGCTCCTACAATGAGCAGTTCTTC.

This clonotype was observed a few times. The junction departs from the called germline gene at one end, perhaps through a read error. The rearrangement joins TRBV12-3 or TRBV12-4 to TRBJ1-4; 9 bases align to TRBD1. This CDR3 spans 14 amino acids. The CDR3 DNA sequence: TGTGCCAGCAGATTTGGGACAGGGAATGGAAAACTGTTTTTT. Translating gives CASRFGTGNGKLFF.

V is TRBV5-4 and J is TRBJ2-7; D is unclear. Germline V gene data show CDR1 as SGHNT and CDR2 as YYREEE (reference sequence). V lost 0 bases, J lost 7 bases, and 14 bases lay in between. The CDR3 covers 14 residues. The CDR3 sequence: CASSLVGRSGEQYF. The CDR3 DNA follows: TGTGCCAGCAGCTTGGTTGGCAGGTCTGGGGAGCAGTACTTC.

In this sample, this clonotype turned up many times. V gene TRBV7-8 combines with J gene TRBJ1-1, with D possibly matching TRBD1 (6 bases). V lost 3 bases to trimming and J lost 10 bases, with 12 bases between them. This CDR3 has 12 amino acids. CDR1 is SGHVS and CDR2 is FQNEAQ in the germline V gene. This CDR3 is CASSFPGTRAFF. DNA for the CDR3: TGTGCCAGCAGCTTCCCCGGGACAAGAGCTTTCTTT.

This clonotype was seen ten or more times. The gene calls are TRBV12-3 or TRBV12-4 and TRBJ2-5, with D possibly being TRBD2 (6 bases). There are 14 residues in the CDR3. The V end lost 3 bases, the J end lost 1 base, and 9 bases lay between the germline ends. The CDR3 region is CASSFSGSQETQYF. The CDR3 DNA sequence: TGTGCCAGCAGTTTTAGCGGCAGCCAAGAGACCCAGTACTTC.

This clonotype was counted only a few times. This chain joins TRBV20-1 and TRBJ2-5, with 9 bases lining up with TRBD1. The V segment lost 6 bases and the J segment 5 bases; nucleotides outside the gene matches: 7. CDR1 and CDR2 from the germline V gene are DFQATT and SNEGSKA (reference sequence). This CDR3 contains 13 residues. CDR3: CSAPTGGVETQYF. The CDR3 coding sequence is TGCAGTGCCCCTACAGGGGGCGTGGAGACCCAGTACTTC.

This clonotype was counted a few times. J is TRBJ1-1 and V is TRBV7-6, with D possibly matching TRBD1 (6 bases). The CDR3 spans 17 residues. V lost 2 bases to trimming and J lost 1 base, with 17 bases between them. CDR1 is SGHVS, CDR2 FNYEAQ, per germline. CDR3 DNA: TGTGCCAGCAGCTTAATTGTACAGGGCTCAGGGAACACTGAAGCTTTCTTT. The encoded protein is CASSLIVQGSGNTEAFF. Variable domain in full (rest from reference TRBV7-6 and TRBJ1-1): GAGVSQSPRYKVTKRGQDVALRCDPISGHVSLYWYRQALGQGPEFLTYFNYEAQQDKSGLPNDRFSAERPEGSISTLTIQRTEQRDSAMYRCASSLIVQGSGNTEAFFGQGTRLTVV.

This clonotype was observed a handful of times. This chain joins TRBV21-1 and TRBJ1-3. TRBV21-1 is described as a pseudogene. The CDR3 runs to 14 residues. CDR3 amino acids: CASTTRWSGNTIYF. In nucleotides, the CDR3 is TGTGCCAGCACAACGAGATGGTCTGGAAACACCATATATTTT.

This chain uses TRBV9 with TRBJ1-4; D gene ambiguous. Germline V gene sequence: CDR1 SGDLS, CDR2 YYNGEE. The V gene lost 0 bases and the J gene lost 3 bases, with 12 bases spanning the gap. The length of the CDR3 is 16 residues. The chain's CDR3 is CASSVGGRRSNEKLFF. The CDR3 DNA is TGTGCCAGCAGCGTAGGGGGAAGGCGATCTAATGAAAAACTGTTTTTT.

This clonotype showed up just a few times. The chain uses TRBV7-2 and TRBJ1-5; unclear D gene. Trimming cost V 1 base and J 6 bases, with 10 bases left between them. The germline V gene has CDR1 SGHTA and CDR2 FQGNSA. The CDR3 consists of 14 residues. The CDR3 DNA follows: TGTGCCAGCAGCTTAGGCCTGTCCGGTCAGCCCCAGCATTTT. Its translation is CASSLGLSGQPQHF.

This clonotype has a handful of counts. A much larger clone lies one base from this, so it may be a read error. The genes are TRBV7-8 and TRBJ2-5; 12 nucleotides line up with TRBD2. The CDR3 totals 17 residues. Germline V gene lookup returns CDR1 SGHVS and CDR2 FQNEAQ. CDR3 sequence: CASNLGLAGGYQETQYF. In nucleotides, the CDR3 is TGTGCCAGCAACTTAGGGCTAGCGGGGGGGTATCAAGAGACCCAGTACTTC.